The clone carrying this T cell receptor (beta chain) was observed once. Antigen specificity is unknown. The data originate from a study of cytomegalovirus exposure and HLA in healthy donors. Primers for the PCR totalled 60 Vbeta and 13 Jbeta. Only in-frame clones appear in the TCRdb table, and some are missing; sequencing was by immunoSEQ multiplex PCR. The sample has 100,000 to 150,000 clones; 65% to 80% are singletons. General observations from the study: The listing of 150 to 200 TCR beta chains classed them as cytomegalovirus-associated.

The CDR3 spans 13 residues. CDR1 is SGHRS and CDR2 is YFSETQ in the germline V gene. V was shortened by 0 bases and J by 12 bases, with 15 bases between the two germline ends. Material: PBMCs. The rearrangement uses TRBV5-1 and TRBJ1-1, with D hard to call. The clonotype was recovered from a woman between 40 and 55 years old in good health and CMV-seropositive. CDR3 loop: CASSLADFEEPFF. CDR3 DNA: TGCGCCAGCAGCTTGGCCGACTTTGAGGAGCCTTTCTTT.